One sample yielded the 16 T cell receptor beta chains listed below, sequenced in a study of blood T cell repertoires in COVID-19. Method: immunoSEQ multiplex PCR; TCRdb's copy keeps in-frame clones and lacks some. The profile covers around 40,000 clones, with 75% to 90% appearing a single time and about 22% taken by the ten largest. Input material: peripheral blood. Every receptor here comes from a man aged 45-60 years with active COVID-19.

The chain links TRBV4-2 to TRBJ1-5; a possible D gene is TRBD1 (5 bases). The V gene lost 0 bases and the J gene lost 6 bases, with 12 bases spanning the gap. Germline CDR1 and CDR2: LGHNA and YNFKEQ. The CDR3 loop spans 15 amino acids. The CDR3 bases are TGTGCCAGCAGCCAAGACGGCAGGGTGGGTCAGCCCCAGCATTTT. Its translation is CASSQDGRVGQPQHF.

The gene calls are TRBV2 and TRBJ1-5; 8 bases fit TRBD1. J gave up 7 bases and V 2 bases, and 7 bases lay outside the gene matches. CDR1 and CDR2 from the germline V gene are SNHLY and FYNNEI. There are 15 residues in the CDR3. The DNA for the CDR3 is TGTGCCAGCAGTGAACGGACAGGGCCATCACAGCCCCAGCATTTT. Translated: CASSERTGPSQPQHF.

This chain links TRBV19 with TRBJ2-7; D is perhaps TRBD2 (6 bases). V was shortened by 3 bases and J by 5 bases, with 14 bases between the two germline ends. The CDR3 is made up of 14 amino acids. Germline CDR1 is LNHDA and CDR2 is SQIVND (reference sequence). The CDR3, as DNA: TGTGCCAGTAGTATCGGACTAAGAAGGGACGAGCAGTACTTC. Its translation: CASSIGLRRDEQYF.

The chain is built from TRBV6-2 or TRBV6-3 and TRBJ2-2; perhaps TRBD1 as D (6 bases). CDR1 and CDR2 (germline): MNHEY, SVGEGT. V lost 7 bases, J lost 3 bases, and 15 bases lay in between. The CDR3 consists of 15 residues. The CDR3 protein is CASTPGAGDTGELFF. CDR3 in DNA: TGTGCCAGCACCCCAGGGGCAGGGGACACCGGGGAGCTGTTTTTT.

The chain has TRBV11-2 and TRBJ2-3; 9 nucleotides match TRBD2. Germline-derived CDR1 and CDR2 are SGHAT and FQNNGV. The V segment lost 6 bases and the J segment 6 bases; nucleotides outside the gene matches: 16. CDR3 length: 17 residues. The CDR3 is CASRPLRRREGADTQYF. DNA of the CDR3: TGTGCCAGCAGACCCTTACGGAGGCGGGAGGGTGCCGATACGCAGTATTTT.

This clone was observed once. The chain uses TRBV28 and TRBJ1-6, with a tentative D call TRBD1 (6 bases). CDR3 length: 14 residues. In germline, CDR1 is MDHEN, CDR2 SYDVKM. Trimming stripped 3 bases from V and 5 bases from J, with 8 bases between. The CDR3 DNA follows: TGTGCCAGCAGTTTCGGACAGAATAATTCACCCCTCCACTTT. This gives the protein CASSFGQNNSPLHF. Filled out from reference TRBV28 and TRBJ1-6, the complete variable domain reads DVKVTQSSRYLVKRTGEKVFLECVQDMDHENMFWYRQDPGLGLRLIYFSYDVKMKEKGDIPEGYSVSREKKERFSLILESASTNQTSMYLCASSFGQNNSPLHFGNGTRLTVT.

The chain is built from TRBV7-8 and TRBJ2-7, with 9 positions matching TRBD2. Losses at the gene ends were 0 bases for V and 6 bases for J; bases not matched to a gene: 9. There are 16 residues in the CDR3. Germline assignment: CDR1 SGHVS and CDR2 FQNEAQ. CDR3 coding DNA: TGTGCCAGCAGCTTAGCGTTGGCTAGCGGGATGATCGAGCAGTACTTC. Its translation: CASSLALASGMIEQYF. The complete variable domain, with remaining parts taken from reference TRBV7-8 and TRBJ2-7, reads GAGVSQSPRYKVAKRGQDVALRCDPISGHVSLFWYQQALGQGPEFLTYFQNEAQLDKSGLPSDRFFAERPEGSVSTLKIQRTQQEDSAVYLCASSLALASGMIEQYFGPGTRLTVT.

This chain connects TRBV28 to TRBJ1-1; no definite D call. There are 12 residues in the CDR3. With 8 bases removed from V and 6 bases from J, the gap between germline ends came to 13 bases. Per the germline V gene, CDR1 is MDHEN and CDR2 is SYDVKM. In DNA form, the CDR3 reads TGTGCCAGCCGACGCGGATCCCCTGAAGCTTTCTTT. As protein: CASRRGSPEAFF.

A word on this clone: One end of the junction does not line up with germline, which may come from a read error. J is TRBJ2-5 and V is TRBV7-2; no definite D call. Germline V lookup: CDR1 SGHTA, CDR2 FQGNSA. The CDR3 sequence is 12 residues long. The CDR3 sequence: CASSTYHETQYF. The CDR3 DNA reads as TGTGCCAGCAGCACCTACCACGAGACCCAGTACTTC. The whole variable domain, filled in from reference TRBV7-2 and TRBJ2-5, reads GAGVSQSPSNKVTEKGKDVELRCDPISGHTALYWYRQSLGQGLEFLIYFQGNSAPDKSGLPSDRFSAERTGGSVSTLTIQRTQQEDSAVYLCASSTYHETQYFGPGTRLLVL.

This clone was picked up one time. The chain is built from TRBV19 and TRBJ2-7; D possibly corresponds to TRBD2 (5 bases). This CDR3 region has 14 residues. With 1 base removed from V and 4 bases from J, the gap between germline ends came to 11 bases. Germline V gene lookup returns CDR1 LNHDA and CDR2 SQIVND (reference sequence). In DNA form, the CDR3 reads TGTGCCAGTAGTATAGCTAGGAGCGGATACGAGCAGTACTTC. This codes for CASSIARSGYEQYF.

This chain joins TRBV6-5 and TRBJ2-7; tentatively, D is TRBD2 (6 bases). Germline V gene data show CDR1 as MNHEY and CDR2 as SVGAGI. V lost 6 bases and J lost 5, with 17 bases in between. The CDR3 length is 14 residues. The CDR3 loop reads CASSPGLPIHEQYF. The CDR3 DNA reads TGTGCCAGCAGCCCGGGACTCCCTATCCACGAGCAGTACTTC.

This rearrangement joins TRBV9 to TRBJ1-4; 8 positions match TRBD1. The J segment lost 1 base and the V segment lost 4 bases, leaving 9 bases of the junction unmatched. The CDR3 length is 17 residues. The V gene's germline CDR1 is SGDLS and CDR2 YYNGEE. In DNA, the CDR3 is TGTGCCAGCAGCCCAGGGGCAGGGGGCGAAACTAATGAAAAACTGTTTTTT. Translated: CASSPGAGGETNEKLFF.

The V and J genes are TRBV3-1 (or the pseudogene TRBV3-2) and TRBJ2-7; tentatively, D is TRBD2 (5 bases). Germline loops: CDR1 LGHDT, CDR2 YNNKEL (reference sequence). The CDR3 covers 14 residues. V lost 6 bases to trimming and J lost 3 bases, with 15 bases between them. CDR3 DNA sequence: TGTGCCAGCAGACCGGCGGGCACCCTCTACGAGCAGTACTTC. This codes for CASRPAGTLYEQYF.

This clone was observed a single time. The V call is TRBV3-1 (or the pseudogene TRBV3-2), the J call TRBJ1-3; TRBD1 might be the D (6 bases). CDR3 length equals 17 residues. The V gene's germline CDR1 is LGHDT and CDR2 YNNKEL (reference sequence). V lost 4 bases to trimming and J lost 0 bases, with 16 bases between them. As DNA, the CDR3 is TGTGCCAGCAGCCCCCGGGGAGCACAGGGCTCTGGAAACACCATATATTTT. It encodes CASSPRGAQGSGNTIYF.

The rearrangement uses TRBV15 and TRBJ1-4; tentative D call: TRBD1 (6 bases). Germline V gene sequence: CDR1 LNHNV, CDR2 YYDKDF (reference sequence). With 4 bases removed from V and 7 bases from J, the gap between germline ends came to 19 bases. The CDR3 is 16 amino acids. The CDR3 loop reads CATSIERGGGLEKLFF. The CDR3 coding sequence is TGTGCCACCAGCATAGAGAGGGGGGGCGGGCTTGAAAAACTGTTTTTT.

The CDR3 loop is CASSLAAGAGELFF. The CDR3 coding sequence is TGTGCCAGCAGCTTAGCGGCAGGGGCCGGGGAGCTGTTTTTT. V and J are TRBV7-2 and TRBJ2-2; possible D gene TRBD1, 6 bases. CDR3 size: 14 residues. The germline V gene has CDR1 SGHTA and CDR2 FQGNSA. Between the trimmed V and J ends, which lost 0 bases and 6 bases, there was a span of 8 bases.